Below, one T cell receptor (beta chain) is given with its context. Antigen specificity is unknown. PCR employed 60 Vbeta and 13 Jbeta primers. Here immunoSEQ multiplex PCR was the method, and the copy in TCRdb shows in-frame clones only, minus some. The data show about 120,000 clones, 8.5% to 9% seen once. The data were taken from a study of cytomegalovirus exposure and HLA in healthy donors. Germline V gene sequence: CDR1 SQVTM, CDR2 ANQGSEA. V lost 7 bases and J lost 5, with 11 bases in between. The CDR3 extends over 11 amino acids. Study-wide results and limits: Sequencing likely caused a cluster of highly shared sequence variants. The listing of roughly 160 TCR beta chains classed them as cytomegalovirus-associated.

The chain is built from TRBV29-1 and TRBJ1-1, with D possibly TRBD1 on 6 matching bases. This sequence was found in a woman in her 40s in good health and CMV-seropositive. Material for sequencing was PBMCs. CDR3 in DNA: TGCAGCGCCGTAGACAGGACTGAAGCTTTCTTT. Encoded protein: CSAVDRTEAFF.